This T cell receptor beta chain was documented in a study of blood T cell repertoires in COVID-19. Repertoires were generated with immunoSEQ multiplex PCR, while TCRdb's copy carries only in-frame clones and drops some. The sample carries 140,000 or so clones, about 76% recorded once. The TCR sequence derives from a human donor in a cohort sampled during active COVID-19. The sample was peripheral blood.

CDR3 residues: CASSGVGNTEAFF. The CDR3 DNA reads TGTGCCTCGTCGGGTGTAGGGAACACTGAAGCTTTCTTT. The chain carries TRBV10-3 and TRBJ1-1; no clear D. The CDR3 loop spans 13 amino acids. Germline loops: CDR1 ENHRY, CDR2 SYGVKD. Trimming pared 11 bases from V and 1 base from J, leaving 14 bases between.